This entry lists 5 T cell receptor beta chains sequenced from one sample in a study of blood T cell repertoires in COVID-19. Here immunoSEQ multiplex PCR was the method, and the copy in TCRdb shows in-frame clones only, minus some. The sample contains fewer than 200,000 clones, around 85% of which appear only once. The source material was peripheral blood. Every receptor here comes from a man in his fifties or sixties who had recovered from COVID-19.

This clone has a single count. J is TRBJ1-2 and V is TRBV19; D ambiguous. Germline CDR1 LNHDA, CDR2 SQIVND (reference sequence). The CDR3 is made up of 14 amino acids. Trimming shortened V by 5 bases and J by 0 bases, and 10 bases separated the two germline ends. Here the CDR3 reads CASSPGIPNYGYTF. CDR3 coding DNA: TGTGCCAGTAGTCCAGGAATCCCTAACTATGGCTACACCTTC.

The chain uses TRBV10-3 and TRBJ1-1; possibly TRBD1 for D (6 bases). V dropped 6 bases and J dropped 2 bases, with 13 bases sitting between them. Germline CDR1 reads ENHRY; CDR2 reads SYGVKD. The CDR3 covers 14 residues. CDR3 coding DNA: TGTGCCATCAGCGCAGGACAGTCCAACACTGAAGCTTTCTTT. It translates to CAISAGQSNTEAFF.

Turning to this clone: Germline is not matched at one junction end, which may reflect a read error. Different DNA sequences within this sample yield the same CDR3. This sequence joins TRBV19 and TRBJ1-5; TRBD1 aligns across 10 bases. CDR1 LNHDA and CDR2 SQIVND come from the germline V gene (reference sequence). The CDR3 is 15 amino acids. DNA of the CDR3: TGTGCCAGTAGTATCAACCGGGACAGGGGCCAGCCTCAGCATTTT. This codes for CASSINRDRGQPQHF.

The CDR3 DNA reads TGCAGCGTTAGGACAGTGGCTAATTCACCCCTCCACTTT. This encodes CSVRTVANSPLHF. V usage is TRBV29-1 and J usage is TRBJ1-6; D may be TRBD1 (6 bases). V lost 5 bases and J lost 6, with 11 bases in between. Germline lookup yields CDR1 SQVTM and CDR2 ANQGSEA. The CDR3 has 13 amino acids. Variable domain in full (rest from reference TRBV29-1 and TRBJ1-6): SAVISQKPSRDICQRGTSLTIQCQVDSQVTMMFWYRQQPGQSLTLIATANQGSEATYESGFVIDKFPISRPNLTFSTLTVSNMSPEDSSIYLCSVRTVANSPLHFGNGTRLTVT.

The CDR3 region is CASSGGGSWDHEQYF. CDR3 DNA sequence: TGTGCCAGCAGCGGGGGGGGCAGTTGGGATCACGAGCAGTACTTC. The rearrangement joins TRBV6-5 to TRBJ2-7; 8 bases line up with TRBD2. The germline CDR1 and CDR2 sequences are MNHEY and SVGAGI. The CDR3 has 15 residues. Losses at the gene ends were 6 bases for V and 5 bases for J; bases not matched to a gene: 12.